Sequencing of this TCR beta chain was carried out in a study of shared clonotypes between healthy human individuals. With respect to this clone: The same CDR3 can be traced to other DNA sequences in this sample.

The assay was immunoSEQ multiplex PCR, and TCRdb's table has in-frame clones only and misses some. The table includes about 2 million clones, roughly 96% detected once. CDR1 SGHAT and CDR2 FQNNGV come from the germline V gene. Trimming removed 1 base at V and 0 bases at J, with 7 bases between. The CDR3 extends over 14 amino acids. Input material: naive CD4+ T cells sorted from blood. The subset: CD45RA+ positively selected. The chain couples TRBV11-2 to TRBJ2-7; D gene unclear. The TCR was taken from a man younger than 35 in good health. The CDR3 nucleotides are TGTGCCAGCAGCTTAGTGGGCCCCTCCTACGAGCAGTACTTC. Its protein product is CASSLVGPSYEQYF.